This T cell receptor beta chain came from a study of Graves' ophthalmopathy and Graves' hyperthyroidism (dated by TCRdb to the late 2010s). Study-wide context: Peripheral blood was collected at initial diagnosis, before any treatment. Following sample collection, hyperthyroidism patients were given methimazole at a starting dose of 30 mg daily, and ophthalmopathy patients were given high-dose intravenous methylprednisolone. In total, around 130 blood samples were TCR-sequenced: around 42 ophthalmopathy, 75 hyperthyroidism and approximately 17 hyperthyroidism-to-ophthalmopathy patients. The roughly 100 discovery patients were randomly split 7:3 into training and test sets. The independent validation cohort included roughly 19 hyperthyroidism patients plus 17 patients who later progressed from hyperthyroidism to ophthalmopathy. The study used TCR beta repertoire signatures to distinguish Graves' ophthalmopathy from Graves' hyperthyroidism and to predict progression to ophthalmopathy. To explore V-J signatures distinguishing ophthalmopathy from hyperthyroidism, a discovery set of about 99 patients (roughly 45 ophthalmopathy, some 55 stable hyperthyroidism) was enrolled. T-cell repertoires of thyroid tissue and blood were compared in over 5 hyperthyroidism patients. Summary of the overall study and its limitations: In validation, the model predicted ophthalmopathy progression with nearly 71% sensitivity and around 72% specificity; fewer than 15 predicted patients were CT-confirmed with GO in a median of around 6 months. Among expanded thyroid clonotypes with frequency above 0.001, most also showed up in blood, which suggests that blood repertoires may reflect the thyroid immune response. Sample size was not statistically predetermined, and group allocation was not concealed from the investigators. Ophthalmopathy was separated from stable hyperthyroidism by the 13-signature model with just under 90% sensitivity and about 81% specificity in cross-validation and with 80%/75% in the test set.

A patient counted as having stable hyperthyroidism if there was no progression to ophthalmopathy within 18 months of follow-up. Patients with hyperthyroidism were aged 18 to 65 years, had been newly diagnosed, and had a disease duration of less than 2 months. Anyone with other autoimmune diseases, uncontrolled infections, pregnancy or lactation was excluded from the study. Clinical symptoms, serum thyroxine, TRAb, thyroid ultrasound and orbital computed tomography were used for diagnosis. PBMCs were isolated from 10 ml of fresh peripheral blood by Ficoll-Paque density gradient centrifugation. Trizol reagent was used to extract the total RNA, and its quality was then checked on an Agilent 2100 Bioanalyzer. For repertoire sequencing, TCR beta CDR3 regions were amplified from RNA transcripts. HTBI primers and the Qiagen OneStep RT-PCR kit were used in a first-round RT-PCR, which was followed by a second-round multiplex PCR, size selection and purification. Libraries were sequenced on an Illumina HiSeq2000 using paired-end 100 bp reads. The paper's processing steps were these. SOAPnuke was used to process the reads, removing any read that contained adapters or uncalled bases, had a mean Phred below 15, or lacked an exact match to the constant primer or identifier. COPE v1.2.5 was used to merge high-quality paired reads. Clonotypes were defined as unique nucleotide sequences and were aligned to IMGT TRB V, D and J references using MiTCR v1.1. Only V-J combinations with frequency above 0.0001 were analysed, covering approximately 99% of repertoires. For each V-J combination, a TCR clonal expansion and chaos score was defined as F50 clonal expansion divided by the chaos observed in the TCRdist matrix. Welch's t-statistics and random forest were used to narrow the features down to roughly twelve V-J combinations, which were then fed into a naive Bayes classifier. Thyroid-blood repertoire similarity was quantified with the Morisita-Horn index. The public reads were reprocessed in TCRdb via fastp at Q25 and MiXCR, keeping in-frame beta chains. Duplicate CDR3 protein sequences are folded into a single record with the most common DNA and genes. V and J calls and clone size were set by TCRdb, not the authors. This sample has roughly 410,000 distinct CDR3 sequences in its table, and approximately 15% of those were observed once. The ten top clones hold 5.5% to 8% of the sample.

Of note for this clonotype: The antigen it recognizes is unknown. No base quality information exists; no much larger clone differs at one position.

Counted from cysteine to phenylalanine, this CDR3 has 14 amino acids. The sequence is cut down to CDR3 DNA, 42 bases in frame from base 1. V loses 3 bases of germline sequence and J loses 1 base, and the interval between the two ends is 9 bases. The TCR comes from a woman aged 18-29 years with stable Graves' hyperthyroidism. Donor details come from another sample of the same person, matched by shared clones. What was sequenced was peripheral blood. The sequence joins TRBV12-3 or TRBV12-4 to TRBJ2-5, with no confidently assigned D gene. The nucleotide sequence reads as follows: TGTGCCAGCAGTTTTGGTGTGGGCCAAGAGACCCAGTACTTC. Translated, it reads CASSFGVGQETQYF.